The TCR beta chain under discussion was sequenced for a study of PD-1 blockade in classical Hodgkin lymphoma. Study-level background: Patients were administered nivolumab (3 mg/kg intravenously) every 2 weeks.

Comment on this clone: Its antigen remains unknown.

Brentuximab vedotin exposure varied, and every patient relapsed after autologous stem cell transplantation. The CDR3 is made up of 16 amino acids. J lost 4 bases, V lost 6 bases, and 13 bases had no gene match. CDR1 SGDLS and CDR2 YYNGEE come from the germline V gene. Profiled with immunoSEQ multiplex PCR; TCRdb holds only in-frame clones, not every one. The sample consists of roughly 70,000 clones, 71% of them appearing once. Overall study results and limits: Newly diagnosed patients reportedly had lower baseline TCR diversity than healthy donors. Partial responders and progressors had significantly lower baseline TCR diversity.

The TCR originated in a human donor with classical Hodgkin lymphoma. The sequencing here drew on peripheral blood mononuclear cells (PBMCs), taken before the second cycle of nivolumab. This chain connects TRBV9 to TRBJ2-5; 9 nucleotides agree with TRBD1. CDR3 residues: CASTTLGQGLSETQYF. Here the CDR3 DNA reads TGTGCCAGCACCACTTTAGGACAGGGGCTTTCAGAGACCCAGTACTTC.